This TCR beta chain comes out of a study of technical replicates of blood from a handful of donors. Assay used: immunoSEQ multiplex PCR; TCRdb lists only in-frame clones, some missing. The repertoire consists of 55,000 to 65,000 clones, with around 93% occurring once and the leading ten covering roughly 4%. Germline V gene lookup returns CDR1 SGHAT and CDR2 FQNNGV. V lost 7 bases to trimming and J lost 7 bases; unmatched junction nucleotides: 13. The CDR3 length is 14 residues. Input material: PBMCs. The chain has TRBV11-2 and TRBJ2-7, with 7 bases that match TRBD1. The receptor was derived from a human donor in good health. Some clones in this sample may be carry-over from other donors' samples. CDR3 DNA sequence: TGTGCCAGCACCAGTGACAGGGTAATAAGTGAGCAGTACTTC. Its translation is CASTSDRVISEQYF.